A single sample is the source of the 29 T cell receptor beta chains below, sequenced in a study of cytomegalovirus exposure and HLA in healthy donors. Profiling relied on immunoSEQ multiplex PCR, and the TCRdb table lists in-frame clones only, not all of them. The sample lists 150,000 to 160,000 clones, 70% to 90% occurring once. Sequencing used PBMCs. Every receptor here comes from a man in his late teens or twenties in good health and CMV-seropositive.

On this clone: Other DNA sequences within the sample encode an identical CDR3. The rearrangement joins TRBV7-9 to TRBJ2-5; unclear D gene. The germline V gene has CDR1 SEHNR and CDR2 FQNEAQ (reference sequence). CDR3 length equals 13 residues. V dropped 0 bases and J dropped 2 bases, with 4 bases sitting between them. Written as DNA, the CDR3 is TGTGCCAGCAGCTTAGCATCGCAAGAGACCCAGTACTTC. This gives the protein CASSLASQETQYF.

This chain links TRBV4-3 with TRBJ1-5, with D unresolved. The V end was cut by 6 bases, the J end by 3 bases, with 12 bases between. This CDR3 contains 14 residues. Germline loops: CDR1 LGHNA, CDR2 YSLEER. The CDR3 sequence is CASSHSPVNQPQHF. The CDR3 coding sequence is TGCGCCAGCAGTCACAGTCCAGTCAATCAGCCCCAGCATTTT.

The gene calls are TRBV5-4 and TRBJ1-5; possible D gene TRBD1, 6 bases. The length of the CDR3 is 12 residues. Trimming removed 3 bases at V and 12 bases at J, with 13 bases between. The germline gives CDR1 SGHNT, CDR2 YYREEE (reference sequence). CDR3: CASSSGGGYQHF. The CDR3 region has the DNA TGTGCCAGCAGCTCGGGGGGCGGATACCAGCATTTT.

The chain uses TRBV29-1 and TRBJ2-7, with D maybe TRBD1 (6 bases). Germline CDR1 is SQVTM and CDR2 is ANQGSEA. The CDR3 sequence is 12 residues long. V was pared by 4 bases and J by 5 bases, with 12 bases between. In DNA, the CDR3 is TGCAGCGTTGGAGGGGGATTAAACGAGCAGTACTTC. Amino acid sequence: CSVGGGLNEQYF.

CDR3 bases: TGTGCCAGCAGCTCAGGGGGCAGAGATACGCAGTATTTT. Its translation is CASSSGGRDTQYF. The rearrangement joins TRBV14 to TRBJ2-3, with 8 bases aligning to TRBD1. Germline assignment: CDR1 SGHDN and CDR2 FVKESK. V gave up 5 bases and J gave up 5 bases; unmatched junction bases: 3. The CDR3 is 13 amino acids.

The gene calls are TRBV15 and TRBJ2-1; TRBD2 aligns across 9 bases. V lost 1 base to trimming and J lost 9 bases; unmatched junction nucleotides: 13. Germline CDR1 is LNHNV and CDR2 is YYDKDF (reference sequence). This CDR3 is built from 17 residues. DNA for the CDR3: TGTGCCACCAGCAGAGTCCTTAGGGTAGCGGGAGCGGCTGAGCAGTTCTTC. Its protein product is CATSRVLRVAGAAEQFF.

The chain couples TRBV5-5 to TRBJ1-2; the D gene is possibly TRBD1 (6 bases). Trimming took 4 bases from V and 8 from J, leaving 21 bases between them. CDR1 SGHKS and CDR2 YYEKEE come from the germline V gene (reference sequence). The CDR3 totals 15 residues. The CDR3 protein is CASSLRGGGVEGYTF. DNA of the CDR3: TGTGCCAGCAGCCTGAGGGGAGGGGGAGTAGAAGGCTACACCTTC.

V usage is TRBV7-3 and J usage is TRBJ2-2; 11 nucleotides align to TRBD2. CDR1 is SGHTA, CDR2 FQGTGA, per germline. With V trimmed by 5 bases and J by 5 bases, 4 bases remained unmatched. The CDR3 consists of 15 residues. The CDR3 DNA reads TGTGCCAGCAGCCAACTAGCGGGAGAGACCGGGGAGCTGTTTTTT. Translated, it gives CASSQLAGETGELFF.

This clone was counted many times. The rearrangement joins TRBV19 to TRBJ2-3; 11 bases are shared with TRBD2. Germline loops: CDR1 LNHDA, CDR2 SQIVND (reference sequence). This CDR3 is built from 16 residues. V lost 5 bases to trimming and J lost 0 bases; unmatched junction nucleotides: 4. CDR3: CASSPTSGESTDTQYF. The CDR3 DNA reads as TGTGCCAGTAGTCCGACTAGCGGGGAGAGCACAGATACGCAGTATTTT.

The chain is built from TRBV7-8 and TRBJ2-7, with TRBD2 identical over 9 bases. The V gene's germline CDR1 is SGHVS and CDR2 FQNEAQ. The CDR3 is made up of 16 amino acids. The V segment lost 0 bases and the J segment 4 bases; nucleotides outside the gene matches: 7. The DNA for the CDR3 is TGTGCCAGCAGCTTAGCCCAGGCGGGAGGGCCGTACGAGCAGTACTTC. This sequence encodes CASSLAQAGGPYEQYF.

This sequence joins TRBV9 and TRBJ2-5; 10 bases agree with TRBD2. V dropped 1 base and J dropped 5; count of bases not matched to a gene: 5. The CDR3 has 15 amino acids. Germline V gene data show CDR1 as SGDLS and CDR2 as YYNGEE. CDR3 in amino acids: CASSVRAGGPETQYF. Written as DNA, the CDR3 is TGTGCCAGCAGCGTAAGAGCGGGAGGGCCCGAGACCCAGTACTTC.

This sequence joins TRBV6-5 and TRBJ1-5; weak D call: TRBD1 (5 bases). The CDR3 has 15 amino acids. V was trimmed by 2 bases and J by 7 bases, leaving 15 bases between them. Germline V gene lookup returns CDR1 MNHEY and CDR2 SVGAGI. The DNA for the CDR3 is TGTGCCAGCAGTTACGGGAGGGGATGGGGACAGCCCCAGCATTTT. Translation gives CASSYGRGWGQPQHF.

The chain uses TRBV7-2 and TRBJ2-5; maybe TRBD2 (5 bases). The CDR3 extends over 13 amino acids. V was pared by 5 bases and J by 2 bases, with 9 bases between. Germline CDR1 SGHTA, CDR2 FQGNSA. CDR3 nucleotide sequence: TGTGCCAGCAGCCCCCCGGGGCAAGAGACCCAGTACTTC. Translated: CASSPPGQETQYF.

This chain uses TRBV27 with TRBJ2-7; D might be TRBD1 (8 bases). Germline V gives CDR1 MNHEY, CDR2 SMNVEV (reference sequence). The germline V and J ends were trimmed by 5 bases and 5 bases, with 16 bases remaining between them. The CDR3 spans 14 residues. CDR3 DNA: TGTGCCAGCAGTAGCCAGGGGGCGGGGGACGAGCAGTACTTC. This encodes CASSSQGAGDEQYF.

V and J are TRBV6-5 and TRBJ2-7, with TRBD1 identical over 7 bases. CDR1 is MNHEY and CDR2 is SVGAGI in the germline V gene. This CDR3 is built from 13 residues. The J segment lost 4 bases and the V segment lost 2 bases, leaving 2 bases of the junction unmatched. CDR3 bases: TGTGCCAGCAGTTACGACAGGGAGTACGAGCAGTACTTC. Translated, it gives CASSYDREYEQYF.

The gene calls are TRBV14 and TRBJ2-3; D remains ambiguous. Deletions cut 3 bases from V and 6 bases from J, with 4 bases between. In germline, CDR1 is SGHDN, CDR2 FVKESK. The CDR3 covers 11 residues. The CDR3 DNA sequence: TGTGCCAGCAGCCACGTCGATACGCAGTATTTT. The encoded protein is CASSHVDTQYF.

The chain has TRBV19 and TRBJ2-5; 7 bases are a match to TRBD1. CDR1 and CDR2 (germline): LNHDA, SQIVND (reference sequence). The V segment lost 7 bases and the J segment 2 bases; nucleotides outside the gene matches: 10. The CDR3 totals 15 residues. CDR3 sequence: CASKKSTGPQETQYF. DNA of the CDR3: TGTGCCAGTAAAAAATCGACAGGGCCTCAAGAGACCCAGTACTTC.

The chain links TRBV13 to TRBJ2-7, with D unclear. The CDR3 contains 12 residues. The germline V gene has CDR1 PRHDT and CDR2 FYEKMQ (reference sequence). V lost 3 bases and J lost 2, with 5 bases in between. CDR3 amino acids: CASSFSTYEQYF. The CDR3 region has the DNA TGTGCCAGCAGCTTTTCCACCTACGAGCAGTACTTC. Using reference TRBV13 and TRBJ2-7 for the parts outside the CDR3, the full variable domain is AAGVIQSPRHLIKEKRETATLKCYPIPRHDTVYWYQQGPGQDPQFLISFYEKMQSDKGSIPDRFSAQQFSDYHSELNMSSLELGDSALYFCASSFSTYEQYFGPGTRLTVT.

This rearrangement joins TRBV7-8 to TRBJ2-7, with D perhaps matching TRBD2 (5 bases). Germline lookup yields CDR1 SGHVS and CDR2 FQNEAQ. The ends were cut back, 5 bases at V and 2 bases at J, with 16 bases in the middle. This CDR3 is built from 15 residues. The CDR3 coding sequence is TGTGCCAGCAGCGGCGTCGAGGGCTTGGCCTACGAGCAGTACTTC. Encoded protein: CASSGVEGLAYEQYF. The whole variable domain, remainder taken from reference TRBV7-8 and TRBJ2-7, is GAGVSQSPRYKVAKRGQDVALRCDPISGHVSLFWYQQALGQGPEFLTYFQNEAQLDKSGLPSDRFFAERPEGSVSTLKIQRTQQEDSAVYLCASSGVEGLAYEQYFGPGTRLTVT.

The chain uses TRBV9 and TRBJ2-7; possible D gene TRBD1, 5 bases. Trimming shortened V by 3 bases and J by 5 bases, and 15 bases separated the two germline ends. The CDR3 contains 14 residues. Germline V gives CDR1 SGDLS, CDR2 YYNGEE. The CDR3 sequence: CASSATQGRDEQYF. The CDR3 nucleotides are TGTGCCAGCAGCGCAACCCAGGGTCGCGACGAGCAGTACTTC.

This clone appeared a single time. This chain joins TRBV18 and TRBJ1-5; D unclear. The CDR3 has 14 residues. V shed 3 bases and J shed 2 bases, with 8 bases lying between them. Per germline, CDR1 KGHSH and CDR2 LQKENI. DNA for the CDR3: TGTGCCAGCTCACCCCTGGCGGGCAATCAGCCCCAGCATTTT. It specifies CASSPLAGNQPQHF.

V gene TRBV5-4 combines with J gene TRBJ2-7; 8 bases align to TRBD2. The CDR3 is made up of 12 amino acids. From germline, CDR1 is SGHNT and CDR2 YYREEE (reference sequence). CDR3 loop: CASTSGGGPLFV. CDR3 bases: TGTGCCAGCACCTCCGGGGGGGGTCCCCTTTTCGTC.

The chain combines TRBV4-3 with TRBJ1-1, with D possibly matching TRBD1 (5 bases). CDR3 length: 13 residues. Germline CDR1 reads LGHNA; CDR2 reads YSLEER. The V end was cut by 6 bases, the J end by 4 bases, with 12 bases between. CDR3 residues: CASSQGIGTEAFF. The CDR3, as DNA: TGCGCCAGCAGTCAGGGAATTGGCACTGAAGCTTTCTTT.

CDR3 amino acids: CASSFPGLAGGASYEQYF. The CDR3 coding sequence is TGTGCCAGCAGCTTTCCGGGACTAGCGGGAGGGGCGTCCTACGAGCAGTACTTC. V gene TRBV7-8 combines with J gene TRBJ2-7; 16 nucleotides align to TRBD2. V shed 3 bases and J 1 base; nucleotides not matched to a gene: 6. The germline V gene encodes CDR1 SGHVS and CDR2 FQNEAQ. The CDR3 runs 18 residues.

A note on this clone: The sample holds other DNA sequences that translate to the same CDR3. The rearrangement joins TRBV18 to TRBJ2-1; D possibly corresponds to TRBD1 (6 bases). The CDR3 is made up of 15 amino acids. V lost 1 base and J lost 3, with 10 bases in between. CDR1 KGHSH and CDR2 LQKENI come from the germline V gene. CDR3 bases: TGTGCCAGCTCACCACGGCAGGGGCGCTACAATGAGCAGTTCTTC. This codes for CASSPRQGRYNEQFF.

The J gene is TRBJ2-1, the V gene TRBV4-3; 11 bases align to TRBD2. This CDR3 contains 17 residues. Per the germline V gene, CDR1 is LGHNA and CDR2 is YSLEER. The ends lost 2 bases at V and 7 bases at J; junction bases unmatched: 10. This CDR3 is CASSQSIAGGPVNEQFF. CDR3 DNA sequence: TGCGCCAGCAGCCAATCCATAGCGGGAGGGCCGGTAAATGAGCAGTTCTTC.

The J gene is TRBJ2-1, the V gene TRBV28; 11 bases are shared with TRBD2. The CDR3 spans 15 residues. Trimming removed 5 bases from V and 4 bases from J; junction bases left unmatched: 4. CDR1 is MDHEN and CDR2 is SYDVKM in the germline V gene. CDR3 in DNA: TGTGCCAGCAGTGTGACTAGCGGGGATTACAATGAGCAGTTCTTC. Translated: CASSVTSGDYNEQFF.

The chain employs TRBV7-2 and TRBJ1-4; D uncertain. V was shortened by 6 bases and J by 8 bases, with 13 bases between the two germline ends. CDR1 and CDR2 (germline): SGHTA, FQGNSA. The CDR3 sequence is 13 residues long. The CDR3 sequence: CASSRSPGEKLFF. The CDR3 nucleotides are TGTGCCAGCAGTAGGTCCCCGGGGGAAAAACTGTTTTTT.

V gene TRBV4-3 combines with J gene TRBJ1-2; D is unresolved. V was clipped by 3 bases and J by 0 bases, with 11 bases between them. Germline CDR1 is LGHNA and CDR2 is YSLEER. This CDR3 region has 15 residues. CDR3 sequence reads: CASSHSSVPNYGYTF. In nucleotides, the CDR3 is TGCGCCAGCAGCCATAGTAGTGTTCCTAACTATGGCTACACCTTC.